This TCR beta chain was captured by sequencing in a study of graft-versus-host responses after intestinal transplantation. Study overall: Anti-thymocyte globulin induction was given to all recipients, followed by tacrolimus and steroids for three to four years. General study points: Maximum circulating GvH clone levels tracked with early post-transplant HvG decreases. Some patients had graft-donor T cell macrochimerism. In their allografts, the ratios of graft-versus-host to host-versus-graft T cell clones were high.

The method was immunoSEQ multiplex PCR; TCRdb's version includes in-frame clones alone and lacks a portion of them. In the table there are about 85,000 clones, about four fifths of which are singletons. Details on this clone: Its antigen is not known. This sample includes further DNA sequences coding for the same CDR3.

This specimen consisted of unstimulated CD4+ T cells sorted from spleen or lymph node cells, obtained before intestinal transplant. This clonotype was obtained from a human donor who received an intestinal transplant.

The CDR3 coding sequence is TGCGCCAGCAGCCTGCAGGGGGGCAACACAGATACGCAGTATTTT. Protein: CASSLQGGNTDTQYF. This chain uses TRBV4-1 with TRBJ2-3; D is perhaps TRBD1 (7 bases). The CDR3 totals 15 residues. Germline CDR1 reads MGHRA; CDR2 reads YSYEKL. The V end lost 4 bases, the J end lost 2 bases, and 13 bases lay between the germline ends.